The clone carrying this T cell receptor beta chain turned up a few times. The target antigen is unknown. This entry comes from a study of T cell repertoires in aging, cancer and after chemotherapy. Across the whole study: The full dataset contained roughly 8.8 million TCR reads. General study findings and limits: These repertoire data do not allow conclusions about immunological memory after chemotherapy. Healthy donors lost TCR diversity with age mainly through richness, cancer patients through richness and evenness.

The template was genomic DNA from peripheral blood, not RNA. A mixed TRB-A/B primer pool amplified rearranged TRB by multiplex touch-down PCR. One entry per CDR3 protein, called by TCRdb with MiXCR from the multiplex PCR reads. The sample has several thousand distinct CDR3 sequences; about 29% are singletons. CDR1 and CDR2 (germline): DFQATT, SNEGSKA (reference sequence). V lost 0 bases and J lost 10, with 15 bases in between. This CDR3 is 14 amino acids long. The chain joins TRBV20-1 to TRBJ1-4; tentative D call: TRBD1 (5 bases). This TCR derives from a human donor with a blood cancer. Sequencing was done on a sample of blood. CDR3 DNA sequence: TGCAGTGCTAGAGACGGCCAGGGTATAGGAAAACTGTTTTTT. Encoded protein: CSARDGQGIGKLFF.